The clone carrying this T cell receptor (beta chain) turned up a few times. The antigen is not known. The data originate from a study of T cell repertoires in cytomegalovirus infection. Overall study results and limits: CMV-specific HLA-C-restricted TCR beta clonotypes dominated the ex vivo response.

TCRdb called the reads again in MiXCR, with one record for every CDR3 protein. The sample includes hundreds of thousands of distinct CDR3 sequences, around 32% of them seen just once. V lost 6 bases, J lost 5 bases, and 11 bases lay in between. This CDR3 has 13 residues. Material: cultured PBMCs, obtained from culture after CMV antigen stimulation. The rearrangement joins TRBV12-3 or TRBV12-4 to TRBJ1-5; tentatively, D is TRBD1 (5 bases). This TCR was sampled from a human donor in good health (CMV status not recorded). Some clones in this sample may be carry-over from other donors' samples. The DNA for the CDR3 is TGTGCCAGCAGCCCCCGCAGGGATCAGCCCCAGCATTTT. It is translated as CASSPRRDQPQHF.